These T cell receptor beta chains were read from a single sample in a study of blood T cell repertoires in COVID-19. Only in-frame clones appear in the TCRdb table, and some are missing; sequencing was by immunoSEQ multiplex PCR. The sample yields 140,000 to 150,000 clones, 84% seen once. The material sequenced was peripheral blood. These receptor sequences come from a man aged 30 to 39 with COVID-19, enrolled during active disease. Both conserved end residues are part of each CDR3. The order of the fields is CDR3 protein, CDR3 DNA, D gene, V gene, clone size, J gene. D genes are given only for firm matches. Expanded clones get a size class; other rows say once, few or many, or leave the size out.

CATSDGGSHEQYF | TGTGCCACCAGTGATGGAGGGTCCCACGAGCAGTACTTC | . | TRBV24-1 | . | TRBJ2-7
CASRPQRTYEQYF | TGTGCCAGCAGACCCCAGCGGACCTACGAGCAGTACTTC | . | TRBV28 | . | TRBJ2-7
CASSVAAQGPQHF | TGTGCCAGCAGCGTAGCGGCCCAGGGGCCCCAGCATTTT | . | TRBV9 | . | TRBJ1-5
CASTRDLQETQYF | TGTGCCAGCACGCGGGACCTCCAAGAGACCCAGTACTTC | . | TRBV6-6 | . | TRBJ2-5
CASSEGQDYGYTF | TGTGCCAGCAGCGAAGGACAGGACTATGGCTACACCTTC | TRBD1 | TRBV11-1 | . | TRBJ1-2
CASTRDGVGETQYF | TGTGCCAGCACCCGGGATGGGGTAGGGGAGACCCAGTACTTC | . | TRBV28 | . | TRBJ2-5
CASSRTGEEETQYF | TGTGCCAGCAGCCGTACAGGAGAGGAAGAGACCCAGTACTTC | . | TRBV5-5 | . | TRBJ2-5
CASSPQETQYF | TGTGCCAGCAGTCCTCAAGAGACCCAGTACTTC | . | TRBV12-3/TRBV12-4 | . | TRBJ2-5
CASSGASTDTQYF | TGTGCCAGTTCAGGGGCTAGCACAGATACGCAGTATTTT | . | TRBV19 | . | TRBJ2-3
CSAVSETQYF | TGCAGTGCTGTTAGCGAGACCCAGTACTTC | . | TRBV20-1 | . | TRBJ2-5
CASTSGSSTDTQYF | TGTGCCAGCACTAGCGGGTCTAGCACAGATACGCAGTATTTT | TRBD2 | TRBV9 | once | TRBJ2-3
CASSLWTGREGYTF | TGTGCCAGCAGTTTATGGACCGGCCGGGAGGGCTACACCTTC | . | TRBV28 | . | TRBJ1-2
CASSQDRGSQETQYF | TGCGCCAGCAGCCAAGATAGAGGTTCCCAAGAGACCCAGTACTTC | . | TRBV4-1 | . | TRBJ2-5
CSAAIWTGYEQYF | TGCAGCGCTGCGATCTGGACAGGCTACGAGCAGTACTTC | TRBD1 | TRBV29-1 | . | TRBJ2-7
CAWSLGDLAKNIQYF | TGTGCCTGGAGTCTGGGCGATTTAGCCAAAAACATTCAGTACTTC | . | TRBV30 | . | TRBJ2-4
CASSDRRYGYTF | TGTGCCAGCAGTGACAGGCGCTATGGCTACACCTTC | . | TRBV28 | . | TRBJ1-2
CASRSGRLYEQFF | TGTGCCAGCAGGAGCGGGAGGCTCTATGAGCAGTTCTTC | TRBD2 | TRBV2 | . | TRBJ2-1
CATAGVNEQYF | TGTGCCACCGCCGGGGTGAACGAGCAGTACTTC | . | TRBV12-3/TRBV12-4 | . | TRBJ2-7
CASSSGTEAFF | TGTGCCAGTTCCTCCGGGACTGAAGCTTTCTTT | . | TRBV6-5 | once | TRBJ1-1
CASSIIEGDTEAFF | TGTGCCAGTAGTATAATTGAGGGAGACACTGAAGCTTTCTTT | . | TRBV19 | few | TRBJ1-1
CASTLQAGKGDEQFF | TGTGCCAGCACCCTACAGGCGGGGAAAGGGGATGAGCAGTTCTTC | . | TRBV9 | . | TRBJ2-1
CASSETPESSGNTIYF | TGTGCCAGCAGCGAAACCCCTGAGAGCTCTGGAAACACCATATATTTT | . | TRBV9 | once | TRBJ1-3